The 27 T cell receptor beta chains presented below share a single source sample, sequenced in a study of cytomegalovirus exposure and HLA in healthy donors. The PCR ran on 60 Vbeta and 13 Jbeta primers. Measured with immunoSEQ multiplex PCR; TCRdb has only the in-frame clones, and not every one. Found here are 100,000 or so clones; the top ten clones hold 0.45% to 0.6%. Sequenced input: PBMCs. Source of these receptors: a man aged 50-59 years in good health and CMV-seronegative.

V and J are TRBV7-9 and TRBJ1-3; D unresolved. Deletions cut 5 bases from V and 0 bases from J, with 11 bases between. The CDR3 is 15 amino acids. Germline V gene data show CDR1 as SEHNR and CDR2 as FQNEAQ (reference sequence). CDR3 nucleotide sequence: TGTGCCAGCAGCCTACGTAACCCCTCTGGAAACACCATATATTTT. It translates to CASSLRNPSGNTIYF.

The V and J genes are TRBV15 and TRBJ2-7; 8 bases are a match to TRBD1. CDR3 size: 15 residues. Looked up from germline, CDR1 is LNHNV and CDR2 is YYDKDF (reference sequence). Unmatched junction bases numbered 5, after V lost 0 bases and J lost 4 bases. The CDR3 sequence: CATSREQTGDYEQYF. In DNA, the CDR3 is TGTGCCACCAGCAGAGAGCAGACAGGGGATTACGAGCAGTACTTC. The entire variable domain, with the rest obtained from reference TRBV15 and TRBJ2-7, is as follows: DAMVIQNPRYQVTQFGKPVTLSCSQTLNHNVMYWYQQKSSQAPKLLFHYYDKDFNNEADTPDNFQSRRPNTSFCFLDIRSPGLGDTAMYLCATSREQTGDYEQYFGPGTRLTVT.

The genes are TRBV7-9 and TRBJ1-1; TRBD1 agrees at 7 bases. V gave up 1 base and J gave up 5 bases; unmatched junction bases: 4. The germline V gene encodes CDR1 SEHNR and CDR2 FQNEAQ (reference sequence). This CDR3 spans 14 amino acids. This chain's CDR3 is CASSLGTGRTEAFF. CDR3 bases: TGTGCCAGCAGCTTAGGGACAGGACGGACTGAAGCTTTCTTT.

V gene TRBV4-3 combines with J gene TRBJ1-1; a possible D gene is TRBD1 (5 bases). The CDR3 covers 14 residues. Germline CDR1 LGHNA, CDR2 YSLEER. Trimming took off 0 bases at V and 1 base at J, with 6 bases between the two ends. The CDR3 loop reads CASSQETENTEAFF. CDR3 nucleotide sequence: TGCGCCAGCAGCCAAGAGACAGAGAACACTGAAGCTTTCTTT.

V and J are TRBV19 and TRBJ2-5; D call uncertain. This CDR3 region has 14 residues. The V and J ends lost 6 bases and 2 bases respectively, with 13 bases between them. Germline V gene sequence: CDR1 LNHDA, CDR2 SQIVND (reference sequence). In DNA form, the CDR3 reads TGTGCCAGTAGCCAACCTGACACTCAAGAGACCCAGTACTTC. Protein sequence: CASSQPDTQETQYF.

The J gene is TRBJ2-3, the V gene TRBV19; 11 nucleotides agree with TRBD2. CDR1 and CDR2 from the germline V gene are LNHDA and SQIVND (reference sequence). Losses at the gene ends were 4 bases for V and 8 bases for J; bases not matched to a gene: 11. The CDR3 is 16 residues long. The CDR3 loop is CASSTQLAGVSGTQYF. The CDR3 coding sequence is TGTGCCAGTAGTACCCAACTAGCGGGGGTGAGTGGTACGCAGTATTTT.

The gene calls are TRBV4-1 and TRBJ1-6, with D possibly being TRBD1 (5 bases). This CDR3 contains 16 residues. Trimming cost V 0 bases and J 9 bases, with 15 bases left between them. Germline V CDR1 and CDR2: MGHRA, YSYEKL. As DNA, the CDR3 is TGCGCCAGCAGCCAAGAATCTCGTCGGGGGTCTTCACCCCTCCACTTT. Protein sequence: CASSQESRRGSSPLHF.

V and J are TRBV15 and TRBJ1-1; 7 positions match TRBD1. Germline V gene sequence: CDR1 LNHNV, CDR2 YYDKDF (reference sequence). CDR3 size: 14 residues. The V segment lost 5 bases and the J segment 4 bases; nucleotides outside the gene matches: 7. The CDR3 loop is CATSGGQRITEAFF. The CDR3 DNA is TGTGCCACCAGCGGGGGACAGAGAATCACTGAAGCTTTCTTT. Variable domain in full (rest from reference TRBV15 and TRBJ1-1): DAMVIQNPRYQVTQFGKPVTLSCSQTLNHNVMYWYQQKSSQAPKLLFHYYDKDFNNEADTPDNFQSRRPNTSFCFLDIRSPGLGDTAMYLCATSGGQRITEAFFGQGTRLTVV.

This rearrangement joins TRBV5-1 to TRBJ1-1; no reliable D call. Germline CDR1 reads SGHRS; CDR2 reads YFSETQ. V was cut by 4 bases and J by 0 bases, with 13 bases left in between. The CDR3 is 15 residues long. DNA of the CDR3: TGCGCCAGCAGCGAGGAGAGCAATTTGAACACTGAAGCTTTCTTT. Translated: CASSEESNLNTEAFF. Full variable domain (rest looked up from reference TRBV5-1 and TRBJ1-1): KAGVTQTPRYLIKTRGQQVTLSCSPISGHRSVSWYQQTPGQGLQFLFEYFSETQRNKGNFPGRFSGRQFSNSRSEMNVSTLELGDSALYLCASSEESNLNTEAFFGQGTRLTVV.

CDR3 DNA: TGTGCCAGCACTCCCCGGCTGAAGGGAGGTCAAGAGACCCAGTACTTC. Translation gives CASTPRLKGGQETQYF. The V gene is TRBV11-1, the J gene TRBJ2-5; the D gene is possibly TRBD2 (6 bases). Trimming shortened V by 7 bases and J by 2 bases, and 20 bases separated the two germline ends. The CDR3 runs to 16 residues. CDR1 is SGHAT and CDR2 is FQDESV in the germline V gene (reference sequence). Based on the CDR3 plus reference TRBV11-1 and TRBJ2-5, the full variable domain is EAEVAQSPRYKITEKSQAVAFWCDPISGHATLYWYRQILGQGPELLVQFQDESVVDDSQLPKDRFSAERLKGVDSTLKIQPAELGDSAMYLCASTPRLKGGQETQYFGPGTRLLVL.

The CDR3, as DNA: TGTGCCAGCTCAGAAACAACAGGGGGCACTGAAGCTTTCTTT. This translates into CASSETTGGTEAFF. The chain couples TRBV18 to TRBJ1-1, with 8 bases identical to TRBD1. This CDR3 spans 14 amino acids. With V trimmed by 5 bases and J by 4 bases, 6 bases remained unmatched. CDR1 is KGHSH and CDR2 is LQKENI in the germline V gene.

V usage is TRBV7-9 and J usage is TRBJ2-5; 7 bases agree with TRBD1. V shed 5 bases, J shed 2 bases, and the junction held 11 bases outside the gene matches. The CDR3 is 16 residues long. Per germline, CDR1 SEHNR and CDR2 FQNEAQ (reference sequence). CDR3 in amino acids: CASSHTSGTEQETQYF. The CDR3 nucleotides are TGTGCCAGCAGCCATACGTCCGGGACAGAGCAAGAGACCCAGTACTTC.

The V and J genes are TRBV2 and TRBJ1-4, with 7 bases identical to TRBD1. Germline V gene lookup returns CDR1 SNHLY and CDR2 FYNNEI. The trim removed 10 bases at V and 8 bases at J, leaving 10 bases unmatched. This CDR3 is 13 amino acids long. CDR3 sequence reads: CATKDGDSEKLFF. CDR3 nucleotides: TGTGCCACCAAGGACGGGGACAGCGAAAAACTGTTTTTT.

The genes are TRBV7-3 and TRBJ2-1, with D possibly being TRBD2 (5 bases). This CDR3 is built from 16 residues. From germline, CDR1 is SGHTA and CDR2 FQGTGA. V lost 2 bases and J 7 bases, leaving 18 bases between the germline ends. The CDR3 nucleotides are TGTGCCAGCAGCTTAGCGCCGGGAACAGACTCGAATGAGCAGTTCTTC. It codes for CASSLAPGTDSNEQFF.

V is TRBV18 and J is TRBJ1-1; 10 nucleotides agree with TRBD1. With 7 bases clipped from V and 1 base from J, the junction kept 12 bases outside the gene matches. Germline CDR1 and CDR2: KGHSH and LQKENI. This CDR3 is built from 17 residues. The DNA for the CDR3 is TGTGCCAGCTTTCGGGACAGGGGTCGAAGAGAGAACACTGAAGCTTTCTTT. It codes for CASFRDRGRRENTEAFF.

J is TRBJ2-7 and V is TRBV12-5, with 8 bases fitting TRBD1. The germline CDR1 and CDR2 sequences are LGHNT and FRNRAP. The CDR3 length is 13 residues. V was clipped by 4 bases and J by 3 bases; unmatched bases: 2. CDR3 DNA: TGTGCTAGTGGTTCCGGACAGGGCTACGAGCAGTACTTC. This codes for CASGSGQGYEQYF. Together with reference TRBV12-5 and TRBJ2-7, the CDR3 gives the full variable domain: DARVTQTPRHKVTEMGQEVTMRCQPILGHNTVFWYRQTMMQGLELLAYFRNRAPLDDSGMPKDRFSAEMPDATLATLKIQPSEPRDSAVYFCASGSGQGYEQYFGPGTRLTVT.

The chain has TRBV5-8 and TRBJ2-1; D gene uncertain. This CDR3 region has 11 residues. Germline CDR1 SGHTS, CDR2 YDEGEE. V lost 10 bases to trimming and J lost 3 bases, with 8 bases between them. The CDR3 region has the DNA TGTGCCTCGACACTCTACAATGAGCAGTTCTTC. This encodes CASTLYNEQFF.

This chain joins TRBV2 and TRBJ2-3, with TRBD1 as a possible D gene (6 bases). Germline values: CDR1 SNHLY, CDR2 FYNNEI. V lost 7 bases and J 2 bases, leaving 19 bases between the germline ends. The CDR3 spans 16 residues. The CDR3 bases are TGTGCCAGCAACTGGGGTGGGGGCGTACCCACAGATACGCAGTATTTT. It codes for CASNWGGGVPTDTQYF.

The CDR3 spells CASSPPNTRETQYF. In DNA form, the CDR3 reads TGTGCCAGCAGTCCTCCCAACACCCGAGAGACCCAGTACTTC. The rearrangement links TRBV5-6 to TRBJ2-5; D is unresolved. This CDR3 spans 14 amino acids. Per the germline V gene, CDR1 is SGHDT and CDR2 is YYEEEE. Deletions cut 5 bases from V and 4 bases from J, with 15 bases between.

This rearrangement joins TRBV18 to TRBJ2-1; the match to TRBD2 covers 9 bases. The V gene end was trimmed by 1 base and the J gene end by 8 bases; junction bases not matched to a gene: 15. This CDR3 contains 18 residues. Germline V gives CDR1 KGHSH, CDR2 LQKENI. The DNA for the CDR3 is TGTGCCAGCTCACCACTCATAACGGCGGGAGGGCCATGGGATGAGCAGTTCTTC. Residues: CASSPLITAGGPWDEQFF. Complete variable domain (other parts from reference TRBV18 and TRBJ2-1): NAGVMQNPRHLVRRRGQEARLRCSPMKGHSHVYWYRQLPEEGLKFMVYLQKENIIDESGMPKERFSAEFPKEGPSILRIQQVVRGDSAAYFCASSPLITAGGPWDEQFFGPGTRLTVL.

The chain employs TRBV13 and TRBJ2-7; 7 bases are shared with TRBD1. CDR3 length: 17 amino acids. Germline V gives CDR1 PRHDT, CDR2 FYEKMQ (reference sequence). The V gene end was trimmed by 5 bases and the J gene end by 3 bases; junction bases not matched to a gene: 16. Here the CDR3 reads CASSLRQGDWGFYEQYF. The CDR3 nucleotides read TGTGCCAGCAGCCTGCGACAGGGTGATTGGGGTTTCTACGAGCAGTACTTC.

V and J are TRBV5-1 and TRBJ2-1, with 11 bases fitting TRBD1. After removal of 4 bases from V and 4 bases from J, the junction contained 7 bases not matched to a gene. The CDR3 has 16 amino acids. Germline values: CDR1 SGHRS, CDR2 YFSETQ. In DNA form, the CDR3 reads TGCGCCAGCAGCCCTGCCGGGACAGGGGGATACAATGAGCAGTTCTTC. Amino acids: CASSPAGTGGYNEQFF.

The rearrangement uses TRBV18 and TRBJ1-2; the match to TRBD1 covers 9 bases. After removal of 6 bases from V and 5 bases from J, the junction contained 10 bases not matched to a gene. The CDR3 runs 15 residues. Germline V gene data show CDR1 as KGHSH and CDR2 as LQKENI. CDR3 loop: CASSYEDRGYYGYTF. DNA for the CDR3: TGTGCCAGCTCGTATGAGGACAGGGGATATTATGGCTACACCTTC.

J is TRBJ2-1 and V is TRBV11-1, with 9 nucleotides matching TRBD2. The germline gives CDR1 SGHAT, CDR2 FQDESV (reference sequence). There are 17 residues in the CDR3. Losses at the gene ends were 0 bases for V and 3 bases for J; bases not matched to a gene: 6. CDR3 sequence reads: CASSLARGREGYNEQFF. CDR3 bases: TGTGCCAGCAGCTTAGCGAGAGGGCGGGAGGGCTACAATGAGCAGTTCTTC.

The CDR3 nucleotides read TGTGCCAGCAGCTTGGTGGGCAATTGGGGGGATGAAGCTTTCTTT. Its translation is CASSLVGNWGDEAFF. The chain links TRBV5-4 to TRBJ1-1; tentatively, D is TRBD1 (5 bases). CDR1 is SGHNT and CDR2 is YYREEE in the germline V gene (reference sequence). Trimming took 0 bases from V and 7 from J, leaving 16 bases between them. The CDR3 loop spans 15 amino acids.

V gene TRBV5-8 combines with J gene TRBJ2-3, with D maybe TRBD1 (6 bases). The CDR3 is 15 amino acids. CDR1 and CDR2 (germline): SGHTS, YDEGEE. The V end lost 6 bases, the J end lost 5 bases, and 19 bases lay between the germline ends. CDR3 DNA: TGTGCCAGCAAGAGAGGGGCAGGGGCCGAAGATACGCAGTATTTT. Protein: CASKRGAGAEDTQYF.

The chain links TRBV5-8 to TRBJ2-5; 10 positions match TRBD1. CDR1 and CDR2 (germline): SGHTS, YDEGEE. CDR3 size: 14 residues. The ends lost 3 bases at V and 7 bases at J; junction bases unmatched: 6. DNA for the CDR3: TGTGCCAGCAGCTCGACAGGGGGCGTGGGGACCCAGTACTTC. It is translated as CASSSTGGVGTQYF.